The 16 T cell receptor beta chains given below trace back to one sample, sequenced in a study of Graves' ophthalmopathy and Graves' hyperthyroidism (dated by TCRdb to 2017 to 2018). The instrument given in TCRdb is Illumina HiSeq 2000. For repertoire sequencing, the TCR beta CDR3 regions were amplified from RNA transcripts. HTBI primers and the Qiagen OneStep RT-PCR kit were used in a first-round RT-PCR, which was followed by a second-round multiplex PCR, size selection and purification. The raw public reads went through TCRdb reprocessing: fastp at Q25, MiXCR clone calling, in-frame beta chains kept. Rows matching on CDR3 protein sequence are summarized as one entry with the most common DNA and genes. The sample table holds a few hundred thousand distinct CDR3 sequences, of which approximately 17% were seen once. 2% to 3% of the sample lies in the top ten. The sequenced sample was peripheral blood. The source of these receptors is an adult woman with stable Graves' hyperthyroidism.

The rearrangement links TRBV10-3 to TRBJ2-3, with 9 bases lining up with TRBD2. Unmatched junction bases numbered 15, after V lost 2 bases and J lost 0 bases. Germline V gene lookup returns CDR1 ENHRY and CDR2 SYGVKD. The CDR3 totals 20 residues. The DNA of the CDR3 is TGTGCCATCAGTGAGGGTGGATTCGGGACTAGCTACACTAGCACAGATACGCAGTATTTT. Its protein is CAISEGGFGTSYTSTDTQYF.

This clonotype occurred many times. CDR3 coding DNA: TGTGCCAGCAGTTTGATTTCAATCCGGGACAGGGGGCGCGGAGGCTACACCTTC. Its translation is CASSLISIRDRGRGGYTF. This sequence joins TRBV28 and TRBJ1-2, with 12 bases aligning to TRBD1. Losses at the gene ends were 3 bases for V and 8 bases for J; bases not matched to a gene: 16. The CDR3 sequence is 18 residues long. Germline V CDR1 and CDR2: MDHEN, SYDVKM.

Ten or more counts support this clonotype. The chain links TRBV27 to TRBJ2-7; perhaps TRBD1 as D (5 bases). Germline assignment: CDR1 MNHEY and CDR2 SMNVEV (reference sequence). V was cut by 6 bases and J by 3 bases, with 15 bases left in between. This CDR3 contains 14 residues. CDR3 nucleotide sequence: TGTGCCAGCAGGCCTTCCAGGGTCTACTACGAGCAGTACTTC. It encodes CASRPSRVYYEQYF.

There are many counts of this clonotype. CDR3 amino acids: CASSSRTSQETQYF. As DNA, the CDR3 is TGTGCCAGCAGTTCCCGGACTAGTCAAGAGACCCAGTACTTC. The chain carries TRBV28 and TRBJ2-5, with 7 bases matching TRBD2. The CDR3 loop spans 14 amino acids. V gave up 4 bases and J gave up 2 bases; unmatched junction bases: 4. Germline V gene sequence: CDR1 MDHEN, CDR2 SYDVKM.

This clonotype was seen repeatedly, ten times or more. This chain connects TRBV27 to TRBJ2-7, with D hard to call. V was trimmed by 2 bases and J by 0 bases, leaving 8 bases between them. The CDR3 contains 14 residues. Germline V gene lookup returns CDR1 MNHEY and CDR2 SMNVEV (reference sequence). The DNA of the CDR3 is TGTGCCAGCAGTTTAGGTGGCATCTCCTACGAGCAGTACTTC. Protein sequence: CASSLGGISYEQYF.

This clonotype has ten or more counts. The CDR3 spells CASRSGLNTGELFF. The CDR3 DNA sequence: TGTGCCAGCAGGAGCGGCTTGAACACCGGGGAGCTGTTTTTT. This chain connects TRBV6-4 to TRBJ2-2; a weak D match, TRBD2 (5 bases). Germline lookup yields CDR1 MRHNA and CDR2 SNTAGT. The CDR3 extends over 14 amino acids. V dropped 6 bases and J dropped 1 base, with 9 bases sitting between them.

There are many counts of this clonotype. The V and J genes are TRBV28 and TRBJ2-5; D tentatively reads TRBD1 or TRBD2 (5 bases each). This CDR3 spans 15 amino acids. Deletions cut 3 bases from V and 2 bases from J, with 13 bases between. Germline V CDR1 and CDR2: MDHEN, SYDVKM. The DNA for the CDR3 is TGTGCCAGCAGTTTTGGGGCAGGAGGACAAGAGACCCAGTACTTC. Protein product: CASSFGAGGQETQYF.

V is TRBV6-1 and J is TRBJ2-5; TRBD2 aligns across 13 bases. The CDR3 covers 16 residues. The ends lost 6 bases at V and 0 bases at J; junction bases unmatched: 4. Germline V gene sequence: CDR1 MNHNS, CDR2 SASEGT. CDR3 amino acids: CASRRLAGGNQETQYF. The CDR3 DNA is TGTGCCAGCAGGAGACTAGCGGGAGGAAACCAAGAGACCCAGTACTTC.

This chain connects TRBV6-2 or TRBV6-3 to TRBJ2-7, with 9 bases fitting TRBD1. Per germline, CDR1 MNHEY and CDR2 SVGEGT. V trimming: 2 bases; J trimming: 5 bases; junction bases outside the gene matches: 4. This CDR3 region has 14 residues. CDR3: CASSYGTGYNEQYF. The DNA of the CDR3 is TGTGCCAGCAGTTACGGGACAGGGTATAACGAGCAGTACTTC.

This clonotype showed up many times. The chain employs TRBV6-1 and TRBJ1-6; D may be TRBD1 (6 bases). Trimming removed 3 bases from V and 7 bases from J, with 22 bases in between. There are 18 residues in the CDR3. Germline values: CDR1 MNHNS, CDR2 SASEGT. For the CDR3, the DNA is TGTGCCAGCAGTGATTCTGTGGGACACTCGAGTCGAAATTCACCCCTCCACTTT. It translates to CASSDSVGHSSRNSPLHF.

Ten or more counts support this clonotype. The gene calls are TRBV30 and TRBJ1-2; 11 bases are shared with TRBD1. Germline trimming cut 3 bases from V and 4 bases from J; bases unmatched to any gene: 7. The CDR3 sequence is 15 residues long. Germline V gene lookup returns CDR1 GTSNPN and CDR2 SVGIG (reference sequence). The CDR3 DNA reads TGTGCCTGGAGCCTTGGACAGGGGGCCGGCTATGGCTACACCTTC. This codes for CAWSLGQGAGYGYTF.

This clonotype has ten or more counts. V gene TRBV12-3 or TRBV12-4 combines with J gene TRBJ2-2; tentatively, D is TRBD1 or TRBD2 (5 bases each). Trimming removed 5 bases from V and 3 bases from J, with 16 bases in between. The CDR3 has 16 residues. The CDR3 nucleotides are TGTGCCAGCAGTCCTTACCGGGACCACTACACCGGGGAGCTGTTTTTT. It encodes CASSPYRDHYTGELFF.

There are many counts of this clonotype. The V and J genes are TRBV12-5 and TRBJ2-7, with 7 bases fitting TRBD1. CDR3 length equals 15 residues. Losses at the gene ends were 4 bases for V and 5 bases for J; bases not matched to a gene: 11. CDR1 is LGHNT and CDR2 is FRNRAP in the germline V gene. The CDR3 here is CASGSADRDEDEQYF. DNA of the CDR3: TGTGCTAGTGGTTCTGCCGACAGGGATGAAGACGAGCAGTACTTC.

This clonotype was observed many times. V gene TRBV7-2 combines with J gene TRBJ2-2, with 9 nucleotides matching TRBD2. CDR3 length equals 16 residues. Germline V gives CDR1 SGHTA, CDR2 FQGNSA. V lost 2 bases and J lost 10; bases outside the gene matches: 11. For the CDR3, the DNA is TGTGCCAGCAGCTTAAATAGCGGGAGTGGAGCCGAGGAGCTGTTTTTT. Translating gives CASSLNSGSGAEELFF.

This clonotype was counted a few times. A much larger clone differs by one base, so this may be a read error. This rearrangement joins TRBV9 to TRBJ2-5, with 8 bases identical to TRBD1. Germline CDR1 and CDR2: SGDLS and YYNGEE. The CDR3 runs 16 residues. DNA for the CDR3: TGTGCCAGCAGCGTAGCTGTCGGACAGGGCCAAGAGACCAAGTACTTC. Encoded protein: CASSVAVGQGQETKYF.

This clonotype has a count of ten or more. The chain has TRBV7-8 and TRBJ2-2, with 9 bases identical to TRBD1. CDR1 and CDR2 (germline): SGHVS, FQNEAQ. CDR3 length: 15 residues. V shed 1 base and J 7 bases; nucleotides not matched to a gene: 4. The CDR3 loop reads CASSLDGTGLGELFF. The CDR3, as DNA: TGTGCCAGCAGCTTAGATGGGACAGGGCTCGGGGAGCTGTTTTTT.